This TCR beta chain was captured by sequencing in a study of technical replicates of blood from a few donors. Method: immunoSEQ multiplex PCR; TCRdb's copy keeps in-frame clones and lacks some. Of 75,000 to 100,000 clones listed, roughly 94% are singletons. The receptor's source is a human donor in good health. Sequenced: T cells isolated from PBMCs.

This CDR3 reads CASSQDWDYANEQFF. The CDR3 DNA reads as TGCGCCAGCAGCCAAGACTGGGACTACGCCAATGAGCAGTTCTTC. V and J are TRBV4-1 and TRBJ2-1; 7 bases are shared with TRBD2. Germline CDR1 MGHRA, CDR2 YSYEKL. V shed 0 bases, J shed 6 bases, and the junction held 5 bases outside the gene matches. The CDR3 is 15 amino acids.